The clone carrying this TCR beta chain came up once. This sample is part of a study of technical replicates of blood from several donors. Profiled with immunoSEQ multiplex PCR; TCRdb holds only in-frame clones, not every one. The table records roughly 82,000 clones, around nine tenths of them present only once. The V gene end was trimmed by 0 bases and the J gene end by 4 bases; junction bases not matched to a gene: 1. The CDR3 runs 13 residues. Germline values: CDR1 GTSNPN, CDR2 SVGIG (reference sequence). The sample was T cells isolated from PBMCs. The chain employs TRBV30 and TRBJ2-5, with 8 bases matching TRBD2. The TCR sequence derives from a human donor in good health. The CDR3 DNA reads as TGTGCCTGGAGTGTAGGGACTAGAGAGACCCAGTACTTC. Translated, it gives CAWSVGTRETQYF.